The sequence of this T cell receptor beta chain was determined in a study of T cells expressing NK-cell markers. Study-level points and caveats: In more than five donors, dominant CD3+CD56+NKG2C+ clones formed about 1.0-7.5% of CD8+ cells.

5'RACE template switching built TCR beta cDNA with unique molecular identifiers. Reanalyzing the 5' RACE reads, TCRdb keeps one entry per CDR3 protein, without DNA. Recorded for this sample: 500,000 to 700,000 distinct CDR3 sequences. Worth noting for this clonotype: Its target is unknown.

The CDR3 runs to 15 residues. Germline CDR1 reads MNHEY; CDR2 reads SMNVEV (reference sequence). The chain has TRBV27 and TRBJ2-1; checking the TCRdb D call of TRBD2 is not possible without DNA. Sample: blood T cells: a sorted CD56 or NKG2C T cell subset, CD4+ or CD8+ T cells, or bulk PBMC T cells (not recorded which). The clonotype comes from a man between 18 and 35 years old in good health. CDR3 sequence reads: CASSPGLAGINEQFF.